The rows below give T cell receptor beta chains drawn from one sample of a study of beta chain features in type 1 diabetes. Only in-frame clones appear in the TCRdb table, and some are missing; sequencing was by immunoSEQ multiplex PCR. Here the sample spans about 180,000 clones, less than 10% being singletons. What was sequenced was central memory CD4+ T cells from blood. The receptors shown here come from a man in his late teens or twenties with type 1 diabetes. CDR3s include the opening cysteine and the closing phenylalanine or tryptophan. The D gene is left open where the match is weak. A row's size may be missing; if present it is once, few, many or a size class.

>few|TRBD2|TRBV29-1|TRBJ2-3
CSGATSGTTDTQYF
TGCAGCGGGGCGACTAGCGGAACCACAGATACGCAGTATTTT
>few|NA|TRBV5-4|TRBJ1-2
CASSHPVNGGYTF
TGTGCCAGCAGCCACCCGGTAAACGGTGGCTACACCTTC
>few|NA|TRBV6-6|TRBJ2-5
CASTRPGETQYF
TGTGCCAGCACCCGCCCAGGGGAGACCCAGTACTTC
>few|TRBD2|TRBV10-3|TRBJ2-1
CAISELREGPVNNEQFF
TGTGCCATCAGTGAGCTGCGGGAGGGCCCAGTTAACAATGAGCAGTTCTTC
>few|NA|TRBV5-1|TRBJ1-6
CASSLEGEPLHF
TGCGCCAGCAGCTTGGAGGGAGAACCCCTCCACTTT
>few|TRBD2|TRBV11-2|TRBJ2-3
CASSLEASGSVDTQYF
TGTGCCAGCAGCTTAGAGGCTAGCGGGAGTGTAGATACGCAGTATTTT
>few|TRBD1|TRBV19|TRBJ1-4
CASMEDRVNEKLFF
TGTGCCAGTATGGAGGACAGGGTTAATGAAAAACTGTTTTTT
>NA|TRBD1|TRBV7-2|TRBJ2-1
CASSLDRGRNNEQFF
TGTGCCAGCAGCTTGGACAGGGGGCGGAACAATGAGCAGTTCTTC
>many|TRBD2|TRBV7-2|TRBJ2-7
CASSSASGNSYEQYF
TGTGCCAGCAGCTCCGCTAGCGGGAACTCCTACGAGCAGTACTTC
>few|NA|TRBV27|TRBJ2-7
CASSLQGTYEQYF
TGTGCCAGCAGTCTACAGGGCACCTACGAGCAGTACTTC
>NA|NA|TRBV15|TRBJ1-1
CATSRAADTSNTEAFF
TGTGCCACCAGCAGAGCCGCCGATACTTCGAACACTGAAGCTTTCTTT
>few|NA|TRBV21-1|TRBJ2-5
CARGDKQETQYF
TGTGCCAGGGGGGACAAACAAGAGACCCAGTACTTC
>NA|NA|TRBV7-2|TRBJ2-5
CASSLARQETQYF
TGTGCCAGCAGCTTAGCCCGCCAAGAGACCCAGTACTTC
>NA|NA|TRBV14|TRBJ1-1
CASSRPGGRTEAFF
TGTGCCAGCAGCCGACCCGGAGGGCGCACTGAAGCTTTCTTT
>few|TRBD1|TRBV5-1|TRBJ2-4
CASSLDGDSFLYF
TGCGCCAGCAGCTTGGACGGGGACAGCTTCCTTTACTTC
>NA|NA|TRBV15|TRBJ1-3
CATSRDLTLRGNTIYF
TGTGCCACCAGCAGAGATCTGACCTTGAGGGGAAACACCATATATTTT
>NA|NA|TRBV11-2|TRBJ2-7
CASSLVGGAGEQYF
TGTGCCAGCAGCTTAGTAGGGGGGGCGGGCGAGCAGTACTTC
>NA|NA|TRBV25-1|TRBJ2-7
CASSEGGLMTVRQYF
TGTGCCAGCAGTGAGGGGGGGCTAATGACGGTGCGGCAGTACTTC
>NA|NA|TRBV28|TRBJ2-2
CASSLWGGYTGELFF
TGTGCCAGCAGTTTATGGGGGGGATACACCGGGGAGCTGTTTTTT
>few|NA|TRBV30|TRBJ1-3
CAWAEGSTIYF
TGTGCCTGGGCGGAGGGGAGCACCATATATTTT
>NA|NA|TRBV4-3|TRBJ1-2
CASSQDTRNYGYTF
TGCGCCAGCAGCCAAGATACGCGGAACTATGGCTACACCTTC
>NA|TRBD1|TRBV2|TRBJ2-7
CASRKGQGAYEQYF
TGTGCCAGCAGGAAGGGACAGGGGGCCTACGAGCAGTACTTC
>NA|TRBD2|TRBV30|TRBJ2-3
CAWNRIAGQRDTQYF
TGTGCCTGGAACCGAATAGCGGGACAACGGGATACGCAGTATTTT
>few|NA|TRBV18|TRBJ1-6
CASSLGQNSPLHF
TGTGCCAGCTCACTGGGGCAAAATTCACCCCTCCACTTT
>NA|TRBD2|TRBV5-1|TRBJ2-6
CASSSLAGSGANVLTF
TGCGCCAGCAGCTCTTTAGCGGGGTCTGGGGCCAACGTCCTGACTTTC
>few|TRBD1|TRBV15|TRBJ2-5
CATSYTQGVETQYF
TGTGCCACCAGCTACACTCAGGGGGTGGAGACCCAGTACTTC
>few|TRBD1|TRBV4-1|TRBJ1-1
CASSQRTGGTEAFF
TGCGCCAGCAGCCAAAGGACAGGGGGAACTGAAGCTTTCTTT
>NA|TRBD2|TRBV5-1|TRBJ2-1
CASSLRTSFDEQFF
TGCGCCAGCAGCTTACGGACTAGTTTCGATGAGCAGTTCTTC
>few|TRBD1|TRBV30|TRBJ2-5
CAWSPGTEETQYF
TGTGCCTGGAGTCCCGGGACAGAAGAGACCCAGTACTTC
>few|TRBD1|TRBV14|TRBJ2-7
CASSRGQIHYEQYF
TGTGCCAGCAGCCGGGGACAGATACACTACGAGCAGTACTTC
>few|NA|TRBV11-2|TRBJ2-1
CASSLTGSWRSYNEQFF
TGTGCCAGCAGCCTAACAGGGTCCTGGAGATCCTACAATGAGCAGTTCTTC
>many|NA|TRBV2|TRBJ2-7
CASFSGSEQYF
TGTGCCAGTTTTTCCGGGAGCGAGCAGTACTTC
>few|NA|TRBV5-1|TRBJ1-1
CASSLEGRFMNTEAFF
TGCGCCAGCAGCTTGGAAGGGAGATTTATGAACACTGAAGCTTTCTTT
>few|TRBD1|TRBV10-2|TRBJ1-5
CASSPGQLSNQPQHF
TGCGCCAGCAGTCCGGGACAGCTTAGCAATCAGCCCCAGCATTTT
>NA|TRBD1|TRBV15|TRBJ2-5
CATSIQDRGRKLEETQYF
TGTGCCACCAGCATCCAAGACAGGGGGCGAAAATTGGAAGAGACCCAGTACTTC
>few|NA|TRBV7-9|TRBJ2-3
CASSPLNRAATDTQYF
TGTGCCAGCAGCCCCTTGAACAGGGCGGCCACAGATACGCAGTATTTT
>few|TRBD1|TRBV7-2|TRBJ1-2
CASSSDRGYGYTF
TGTGCCAGCAGCTCCGACAGGGGCTATGGCTACACCTTC
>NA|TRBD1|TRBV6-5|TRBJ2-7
CASGRDSHYEQYF
TGTGCCAGCGGCCGGGACAGCCACTACGAGCAGTACTTC
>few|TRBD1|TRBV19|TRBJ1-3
CASRIHRQGAGNTIYF
TGTGCCAGTAGGATCCATCGACAGGGAGCTGGAAACACCATATATTTT
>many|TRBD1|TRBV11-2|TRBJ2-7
CASSLERGREQYF
TGTGCCAGCAGCTTAGAGAGGGGGCGAGAGCAGTACTTC
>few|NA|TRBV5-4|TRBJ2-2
CASSLRGRDGELFF
TGTGCCAGCAGCTTACGGGGAAGGGACGGGGAGCTGTTTTTT
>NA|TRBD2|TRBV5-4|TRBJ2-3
CASSFSGGYTDTQYF
TGTGCCAGCAGCTTTAGCGGGGGATACACAGATACGCAGTATTTT
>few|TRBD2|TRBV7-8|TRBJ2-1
CASSLVGLAGGYNEQFF
TGTGCCAGCAGCTTAGTTGGGCTAGCGGGAGGGTACAATGAGCAGTTCTTC
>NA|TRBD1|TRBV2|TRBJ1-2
CASSEGTGAYGYTF
TGTGCCAGCAGTGAAGGGACAGGGGCCTATGGCTACACCTTC
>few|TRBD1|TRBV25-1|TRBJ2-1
CASSERGRAYNEQFF
TGTGCCAGCAGTGAAAGGGGGCGTGCTTACAATGAGCAGTTCTTC
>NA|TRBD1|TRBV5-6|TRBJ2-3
CASSSSPQGAGDTQYF
TGTGCCAGCAGCTCCTCCCCGCAGGGGGCGGGAGATACGCAGTATTTT
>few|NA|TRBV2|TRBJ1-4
CASSEMGQFNEKLFF
TGTGCCAGCAGCGAAATGGGGCAGTTTAATGAAAAACTGTTTTTT
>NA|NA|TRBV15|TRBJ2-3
CATSRTGGVTDTQYF
TGTGCCACCAGCAGAACAGGCGGAGTCACAGATACGCAGTATTTT
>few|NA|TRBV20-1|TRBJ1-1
CSARAAEAFF
TGCAGTGCTAGAGCAGCTGAAGCTTTCTTT
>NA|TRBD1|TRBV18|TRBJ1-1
CASSRTGGTEAFF
TGTGCCAGCTCCCGGACAGGCGGCACTGAAGCTTTCTTT
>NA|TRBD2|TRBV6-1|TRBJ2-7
CASSDAPGTSGDYEQYF
TGTGCCAGCAGTGACGCCCCCGGGACTAGCGGGGACTACGAGCAGTACTTC
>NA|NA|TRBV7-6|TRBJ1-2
CASSPKIGDGYTF
TGTGCCAGCAGCCCCAAAATAGGGGATGGCTACACCTTC
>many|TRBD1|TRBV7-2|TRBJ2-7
CASSSTGDEQYF
TGTGCCAGCAGCTCGACAGGGGACGAGCAGTACTTC
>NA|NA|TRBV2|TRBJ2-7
CASSIGQSASYEQYF
TGTGCCAGCAGTATCGGACAGTCCGCCTCCTACGAGCAGTACTTC
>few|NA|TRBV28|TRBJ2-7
CASSLVGYEQYF
TGTGCCAGCAGTTTGGTCGGCTACGAGCAGTACTTC
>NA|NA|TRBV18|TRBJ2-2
CASSPNSRGSGELFF
TGTGCCAGCTCACCTAACTCCAGGGGAAGCGGGGAGCTGTTTTTT
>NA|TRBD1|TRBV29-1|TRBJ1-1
CSVEGQGNTEAFF
TGCAGCGTTGAAGGACAGGGGAACACTGAAGCTTTCTTT
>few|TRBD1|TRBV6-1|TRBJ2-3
CASSEQGSTDTQYF
TGTGCCAGCAGCGAACAGGGGAGCACAGATACGCAGTATTTT
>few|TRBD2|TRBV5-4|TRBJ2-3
CASSLKAGGGTDTQYF
TGTGCCAGCAGCTTAAAAGCGGGAGGAGGCACAGATACGCAGTATTTT